Shown below are 19 T cell receptor beta chains from a single sample sequenced in a study of T-cell memory formation after mild COVID-19. TCRdb itself ran the 5' RACE reads through MiXCR, one entry per CDR3 protein. Of 300,000 to 400,000 distinct CDR3 sequences in the sample, 21% are singletons; the top ten hold around 13%. Material for sequencing was PBMCs or a T cell subset sorted from them (not recorded which). These receptors were collected from an adult woman who had mild COVID-19 (a few samples of this study predate the infection). Cell type and time point are not known.

This clonotype came up a few times. The chain combines TRBV7-6 with TRBJ2-2; unclear D gene. Trimming removed 6 bases at V and 6 bases at J, with 11 bases between. Germline V lookup: CDR1 SGHVS, CDR2 FNYEAQ. The CDR3 is 13 residues long. CDR3 nucleotides: TGTGCCAGCAGTCCACCCCCCTCCGGGGAGCTGTTTTTT. It is translated as CASSPPPSGELFF.

V and J are TRBV14 and TRBJ1-1; D gene uncertain. The CDR3 length is 14 residues. The ends were cut back, 4 bases at V and 8 bases at J, with 17 bases in the middle. Germline lookup yields CDR1 SGHDN and CDR2 FVKESK. CDR3 sequence reads: CASSLSRRSGEAFF. DNA for the CDR3: TGTGCCAGCAGCCTATCCCGCCGTTCTGGGGAAGCTTTCTTT.

This clonotype occurred many times. The V and J genes are TRBV10-3 and TRBJ2-1; 10 bases are shared with TRBD1. Germline trimming cut 4 bases from V and 3 bases from J; bases unmatched to any gene: 3. This CDR3 is 15 amino acids long. The germline gives CDR1 ENHRY, CDR2 SYGVKD. CDR3 nucleotides: TGTGCCATCAGTGGCCGGGACAGGGGCTACAATGAGCAGTTCTTC. Its protein product is CAISGRDRGYNEQFF.

This clonotype was seen a few times. The rearrangement links TRBV5-1 to TRBJ2-1; 8 positions agree with TRBD2. In germline, CDR1 is SGHRS, CDR2 YFSETQ. The length of the CDR3 is 16 residues. V lost 0 bases and J lost 7; bases outside the gene matches: 9. The CDR3 sequence: CASSLAGRESANEQFF. CDR3 coding DNA: TGCGCCAGCAGCTTGGCCGGGAGGGAGTCTGCGAATGAGCAGTTCTTC.

The V and J genes are TRBV6-2 or TRBV6-3 and TRBJ2-1; the D gene could be TRBD1 or TRBD2 (5 bases each). Germline CDR1 is MNHEY and CDR2 is SVGEGT. V lost 5 bases and J lost 5, with 22 bases in between. This CDR3 is built from 17 residues. The CDR3 sequence is CASSPGKRGRGDNEQFF. The CDR3 coding sequence is TGTGCCAGCAGTCCGGGAAAAAGGGGACGGGGAGACAATGAGCAGTTCTTC.

This clonotype came up a few times. This chain links TRBV20-1 with TRBJ1-1; a possible D gene is TRBD1 (5 bases). The ends were cut back, 0 bases at V and 10 bases at J, with 9 bases in the middle. This CDR3 has 11 residues. Per germline, CDR1 DFQATT and CDR2 SNEGSKA (reference sequence). This CDR3 is CSAREGGRAFF. CDR3 DNA sequence: TGCAGTGCTAGAGAGGGGGGAAGAGCTTTCTTT.

The chain uses TRBV19 and TRBJ2-7; D not certain. This CDR3 has 16 amino acids. V was trimmed by 1 base and J by 5 bases, leaving 18 bases between them. CDR1 is LNHDA and CDR2 is SQIVND in the germline V gene (reference sequence). For the CDR3, the DNA is TGTGCCAGTAGTATAGTGGCCGGAGATCTGCGAGACGAGCAGTACTTC. Translated, it gives CASSIVAGDLRDEQYF. Drawing the rest from reference TRBV19 and TRBJ2-7, the complete variable domain is DGGITQSPKYLFRKEGQNVTLSCEQNLNHDAMYWYRQDPGQGLRLIYYSQIVNDFQKGDIAEGYSVSREKKESFPLTVTSAQKNPTAFYLCASSIVAGDLRDEQYFGPGTRLTVT.

The chain has TRBV5-1 and TRBJ2-3; unclear D gene. V lost 3 bases to trimming and J lost 0 bases, with 11 bases between them. Per the germline V gene, CDR1 is SGHRS and CDR2 is YFSETQ. The CDR3 consists of 15 residues. The CDR3 DNA reads TGCGCCAGCAGCTGGAGCGAGCCTAGCACAGATACGCAGTATTTT. Protein product: CASSWSEPSTDTQYF.

The table lists this clonotype with a few counts. The chain has TRBV6-5 and TRBJ1-1; tentative D call: TRBD1 (5 bases). Per germline, CDR1 MNHEY and CDR2 SVGAGI. The CDR3 runs 13 residues. The V gene lost 10 bases and the J gene lost 7 bases, with 19 bases spanning the gap. The DNA of the CDR3 is TGTGCCACCGGGGTCCGGATCGACAGTGAAGCTTTCTTT. Residues: CATGVRIDSEAFF.

This clonotype has a handful of counts. The rearrangement joins TRBV12-3 or TRBV12-4 to TRBJ2-2, with D maybe TRBD2 (6 bases). The ends were cut back, 4 bases at V and 4 bases at J, with 13 bases in the middle. CDR3 size: 15 residues. The DNA for the CDR3 is TGTGCCAGCAGTTACGGGCGTAGCGGCACCGGGGAGCTGTTTTTT. Its translation: CASSYGRSGTGELFF.

This clonotype was picked up a small number of times. The rearrangement links TRBV6-1 to TRBJ2-7, with D perhaps matching TRBD1 (5 bases). The V gene lost 8 bases and the J gene lost 1 base, with 9 bases spanning the gap. This CDR3 has 12 residues. Germline V gene data show CDR1 as MNHNS and CDR2 as SASEGT. Here the CDR3 DNA reads TGTGCCAGCCAGGGCTTTTCCTACGAGCAGTACTTC. Amino acids: CASQGFSYEQYF.

This chain links TRBV19 with TRBJ2-7, with 8 bases aligning to TRBD1. Germline CDR1 LNHDA, CDR2 SQIVND (reference sequence). The CDR3 extends over 15 amino acids. V shed 1 base and J 3 bases; nucleotides not matched to a gene: 5. This CDR3 reads CASSIGDRSLYEQYF. The CDR3 region has the DNA TGTGCCAGTAGTATAGGGGACAGGTCCCTCTACGAGCAGTACTTC. The variable domain in full, completed from reference TRBV19 and TRBJ2-7, reads DGGITQSPKYLFRKEGQNVTLSCEQNLNHDAMYWYRQDPGQGLRLIYYSQIVNDFQKGDIAEGYSVSREKKESFPLTVTSAQKNPTAFYLCASSIGDRSLYEQYFGPGTRLTVT.

This chain joins TRBV5-8 and TRBJ1-5; D is undetermined. V shed 7 bases and J shed 7 bases, with 21 bases lying between them. Germline loops: CDR1 SGHTS, CDR2 YDEGEE. The CDR3 extends over 15 amino acids. CDR3 residues: CASGKMLPLQQPQHF. Written as DNA, the CDR3 is TGTGCCAGCGGTAAGATGCTACCTCTCCAGCAGCCCCAGCATTTT.

This clonotype was counted only a few times. The genes are TRBV12-3 or TRBV12-4 and TRBJ2-5; D is ambiguous. V lost 2 bases, J lost 2 bases, and 6 bases lay in between. The CDR3 runs to 13 residues. DNA of the CDR3: TGTGCCAGCAGTTTACCATTACAAGAGACCCAGTACTTC. Residues: CASSLPLQETQYF.

The rearrangement links TRBV12-3 or TRBV12-4 to TRBJ2-1; D is perhaps TRBD2 (6 bases). The V and J ends lost 8 bases and 8 bases respectively, with 10 bases between them. The CDR3 is 11 amino acids. The CDR3, as DNA: TGTGCCAGCCTGTGGGGGGATGAGCAGTTCTTC. It yields the protein CASLWGDEQFF.

V usage is TRBV2 and J usage is TRBJ2-7, with TRBD2 matching over 12 bases. CDR3 length: 15 amino acids. Per germline, CDR1 SNHLY and CDR2 FYNNEI. Trimming cost V 3 bases and J 9 bases; bases outside gene matches: 9. The CDR3 region is CASSDRPSGRAGQYF. In nucleotides, the CDR3 is TGTGCCAGCAGTGATAGGCCTAGCGGGAGGGCCGGGCAGTACTTC.

The rearrangement uses TRBV10-3 and TRBJ1-5, with 10 bases identical to TRBD1. The CDR3 spans 14 residues. Germline CDR1 and CDR2: ENHRY and SYGVKD. The ends lost 10 bases at V and 2 bases at J; junction bases unmatched: 5. For the CDR3, the DNA is TGTGCCACCCTCGGACAGGGGGGCAATCAGCCCCAGCATTTT. It yields the protein CATLGQGGNQPQHF.

The chain combines TRBV2 with TRBJ1-2, with unresolved D. Germline V gives CDR1 SNHLY, CDR2 FYNNEI. The CDR3 extends over 13 amino acids. The V and J ends lost 4 bases and 4 bases respectively, with 10 bases between them. CDR3 amino acids: CASSGSSLYGYTF. CDR3 nucleotide sequence: TGTGCCAGCAGTGGGAGCAGCCTCTATGGCTACACCTTC.

The chain couples TRBV24-1 to TRBJ2-1; TRBD2 aligns across 11 bases. The germline V gene encodes CDR1 KGHDR and CDR2 SFDVKD. After removal of 4 bases from V and 8 bases from J, the junction contained 12 bases not matched to a gene. This CDR3 has 17 residues. The CDR3 DNA reads TGTGCCACCAGTGACCGCAGTACTAGCGGGAGATTTGATGAGCAGTTCTTC. Encoded protein: CATSDRSTSGRFDEQFF.